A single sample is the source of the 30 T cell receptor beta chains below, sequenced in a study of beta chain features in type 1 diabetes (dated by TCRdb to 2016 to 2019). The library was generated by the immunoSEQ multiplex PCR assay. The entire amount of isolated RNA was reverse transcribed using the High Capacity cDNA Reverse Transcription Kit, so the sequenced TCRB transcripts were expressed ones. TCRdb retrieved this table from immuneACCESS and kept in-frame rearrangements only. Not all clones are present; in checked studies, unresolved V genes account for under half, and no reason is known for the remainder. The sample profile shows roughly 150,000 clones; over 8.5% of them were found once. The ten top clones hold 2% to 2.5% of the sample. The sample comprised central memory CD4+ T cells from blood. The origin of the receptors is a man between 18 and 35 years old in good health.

As DNA, the CDR3 is TGCGCCAGCAGCCGTGACAAGATTGGAGATACGCAGTATTTT. Translating gives CASSRDKIGDTQYF. The chain recombines TRBV4-3 with TRBJ2-3; unclear D gene. The CDR3 spans 14 residues. V lost 4 bases to trimming and J lost 5 bases, with 13 bases between them. Germline V CDR1 and CDR2: LGHNA, YSLEER.

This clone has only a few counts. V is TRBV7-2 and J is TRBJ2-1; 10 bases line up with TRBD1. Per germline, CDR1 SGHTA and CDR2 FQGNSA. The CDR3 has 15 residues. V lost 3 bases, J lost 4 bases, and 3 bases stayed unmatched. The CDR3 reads CASSLGQGRYNEQFF. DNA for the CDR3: TGTGCCAGCAGCTTGGGACAGGGGAGATACAATGAGCAGTTCTTC.

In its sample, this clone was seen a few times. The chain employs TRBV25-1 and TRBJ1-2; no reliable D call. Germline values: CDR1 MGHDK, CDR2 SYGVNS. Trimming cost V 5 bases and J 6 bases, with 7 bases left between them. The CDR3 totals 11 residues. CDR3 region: CASSFLNGYTF. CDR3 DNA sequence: TGTGCCAGCAGTTTCCTTAATGGCTACACCTTC.

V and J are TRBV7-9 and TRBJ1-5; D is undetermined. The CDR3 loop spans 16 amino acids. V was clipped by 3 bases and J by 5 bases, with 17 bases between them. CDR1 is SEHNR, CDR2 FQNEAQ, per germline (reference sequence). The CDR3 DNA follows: TGTGCCAGCAGCTTCTGGAAGGCAGGAGTGTATCAGCCCCAGCATTTT. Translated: CASSFWKAGVYQPQHF.

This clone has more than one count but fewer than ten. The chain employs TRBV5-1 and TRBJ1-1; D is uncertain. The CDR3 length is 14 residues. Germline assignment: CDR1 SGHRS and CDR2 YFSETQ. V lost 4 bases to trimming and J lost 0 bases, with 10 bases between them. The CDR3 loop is CASSRGFMNTEAFF. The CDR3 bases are TGCGCCAGCAGCCGCGGATTCATGAACACTGAAGCTTTCTTT.

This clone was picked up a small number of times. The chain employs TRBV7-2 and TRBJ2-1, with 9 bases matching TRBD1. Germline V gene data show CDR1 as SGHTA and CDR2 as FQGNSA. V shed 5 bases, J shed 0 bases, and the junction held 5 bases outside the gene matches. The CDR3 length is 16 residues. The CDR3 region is CASSARQGGSYNEQFF. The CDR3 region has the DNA TGTGCCAGCAGCGCCCGACAGGGGGGCTCCTACAATGAGCAGTTCTTC. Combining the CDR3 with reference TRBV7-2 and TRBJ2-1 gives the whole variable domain GAGVSQSPSNKVTEKGKDVELRCDPISGHTALYWYRQSLGQGLEFLIYFQGNSAPDKSGLPSDRFSAERTGGSVSTLTIQRTQQEDSAVYLCASSARQGGSYNEQFFGPGTRLTVL.

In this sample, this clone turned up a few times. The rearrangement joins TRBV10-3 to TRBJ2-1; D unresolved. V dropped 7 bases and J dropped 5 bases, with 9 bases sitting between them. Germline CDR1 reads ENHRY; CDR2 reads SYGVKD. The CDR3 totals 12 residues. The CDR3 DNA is TGTGCCATCAAAAGGACCAACAATGAGCAGTTCTTC. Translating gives CAIKRTNNEQFF.

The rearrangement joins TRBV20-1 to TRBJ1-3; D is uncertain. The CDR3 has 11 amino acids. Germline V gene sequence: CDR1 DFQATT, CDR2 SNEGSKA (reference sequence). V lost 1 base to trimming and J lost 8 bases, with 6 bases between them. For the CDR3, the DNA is TGCAGTGCTAGAGTGGAACACACCATATATTTT. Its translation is CSARVEHTIYF.

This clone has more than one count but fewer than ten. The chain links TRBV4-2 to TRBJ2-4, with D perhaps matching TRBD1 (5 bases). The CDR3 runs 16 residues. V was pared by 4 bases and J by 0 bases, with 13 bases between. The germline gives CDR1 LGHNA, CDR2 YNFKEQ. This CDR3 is CASSLLTDIAKNIQYF. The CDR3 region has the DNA TGTGCCAGCAGCCTCCTGACAGATATAGCCAAAAACATTCAGTACTTC.

The CDR3 coding sequence is TGTGCCAGCCTCCGGACAGGGGGGTACAATGAGCAGTTCTTC. It yields the protein CASLRTGGYNEQFF. The chain couples TRBV25-1 to TRBJ2-1, with 10 nucleotides matching TRBD1. Per germline, CDR1 MGHDK and CDR2 SYGVNS. V shed 8 bases, J shed 4 bases, and the junction held 5 bases outside the gene matches. This CDR3 region has 14 residues.

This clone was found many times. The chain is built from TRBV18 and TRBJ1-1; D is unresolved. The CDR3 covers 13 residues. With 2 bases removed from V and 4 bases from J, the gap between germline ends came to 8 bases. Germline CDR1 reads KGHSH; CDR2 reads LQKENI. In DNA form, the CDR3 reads TGTGCCAGCTCACCATCCCCGACCACTGAAGCTTTCTTT. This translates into CASSPSPTTEAFF.

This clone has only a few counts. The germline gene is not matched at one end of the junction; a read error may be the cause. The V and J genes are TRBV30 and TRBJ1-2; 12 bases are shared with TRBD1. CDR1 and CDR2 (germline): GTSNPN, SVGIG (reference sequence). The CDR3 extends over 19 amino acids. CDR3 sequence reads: CAGSVLTGQGARMYYGYTF. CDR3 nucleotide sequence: TGTGCCGGGAGTGTACTAACGGGACAGGGGGCTCGGATGTACTATGGCTACACCTTC.

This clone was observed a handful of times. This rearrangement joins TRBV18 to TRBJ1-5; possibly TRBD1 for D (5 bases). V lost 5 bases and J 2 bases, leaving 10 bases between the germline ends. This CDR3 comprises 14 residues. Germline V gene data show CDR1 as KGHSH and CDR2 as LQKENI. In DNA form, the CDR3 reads TGTGCCAGCTCAACCGGGGGAGGCAATCAGCCCCAGCATTTT. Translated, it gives CASSTGGGNQPQHF.

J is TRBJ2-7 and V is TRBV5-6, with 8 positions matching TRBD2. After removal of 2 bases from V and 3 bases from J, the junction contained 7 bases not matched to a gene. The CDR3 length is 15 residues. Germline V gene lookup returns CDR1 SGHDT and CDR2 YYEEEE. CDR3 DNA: TGTGCCAGCAGCTTACCGGGACTAGACAGCTACGAGCAGTACTTC. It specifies CASSLPGLDSYEQYF.

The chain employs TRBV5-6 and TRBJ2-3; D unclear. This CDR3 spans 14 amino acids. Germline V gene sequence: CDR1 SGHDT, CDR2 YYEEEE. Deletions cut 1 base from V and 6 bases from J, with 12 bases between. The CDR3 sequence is CASSLLPPRDTQYF. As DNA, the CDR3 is TGTGCCAGCAGCTTGCTACCCCCCAGGGATACGCAGTATTTT. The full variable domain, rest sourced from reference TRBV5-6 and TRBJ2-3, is DAGVTQSPTHLIKTRGQQVTLRCSPKSGHDTVSWYQQALGQGPQFIFQYYEEEERQRGNFPDRFSGHQFPNYSSELNVNALLLGDSALYLCASSLLPPRDTQYFGPGTRLTVL.

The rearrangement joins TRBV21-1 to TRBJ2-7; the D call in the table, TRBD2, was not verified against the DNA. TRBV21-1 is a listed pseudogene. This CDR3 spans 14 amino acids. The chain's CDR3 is CASSRRTDIVEQYF. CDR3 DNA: TGTGCCAGCAGCAGGAGAACGGATATTGTCGAGCAGTACTTC.

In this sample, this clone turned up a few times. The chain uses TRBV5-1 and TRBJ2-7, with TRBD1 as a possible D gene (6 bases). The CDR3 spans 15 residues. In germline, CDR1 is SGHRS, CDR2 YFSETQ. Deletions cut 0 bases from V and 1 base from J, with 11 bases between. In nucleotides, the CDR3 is TGCGCCAGCAGCTTGGCAGGGGATGGATCCTACGAGCAGTACTTC. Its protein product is CASSLAGDGSYEQYF.

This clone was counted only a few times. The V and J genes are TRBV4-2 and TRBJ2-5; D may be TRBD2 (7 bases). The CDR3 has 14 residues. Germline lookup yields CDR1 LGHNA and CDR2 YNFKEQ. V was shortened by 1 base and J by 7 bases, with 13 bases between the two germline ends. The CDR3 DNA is TGTGCCAGCAGCCAAGGAGGGGGGGCAGGGACCCAGTACTTC. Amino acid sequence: CASSQGGGAGTQYF.

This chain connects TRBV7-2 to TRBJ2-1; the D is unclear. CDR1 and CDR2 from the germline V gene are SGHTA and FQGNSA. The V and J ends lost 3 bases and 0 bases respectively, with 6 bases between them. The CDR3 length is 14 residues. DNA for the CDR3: TGTGCCAGCAGCTTCGACTTCTCCTACAATGAGCAGTTCTTC. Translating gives CASSFDFSYNEQFF.

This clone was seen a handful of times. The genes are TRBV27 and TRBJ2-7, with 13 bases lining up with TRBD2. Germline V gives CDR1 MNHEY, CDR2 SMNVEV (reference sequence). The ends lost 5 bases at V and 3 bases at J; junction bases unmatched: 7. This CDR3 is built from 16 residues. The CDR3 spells CASSRSTSGGNYEQYF. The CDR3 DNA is TGTGCCAGCAGTCGGTCGACTAGCGGGGGGAACTACGAGCAGTACTTC.

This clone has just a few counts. The CDR3 region is CASSGALQETQYF. The DNA of the CDR3 is TGTGCCAGCAGCGGAGCTCTACAAGAGACCCAGTACTTC. The chain recombines TRBV7-2 with TRBJ2-5, with D hard to call. V lost 5 bases to trimming and J lost 2 bases, with 9 bases between them. The CDR3 has 13 amino acids. Germline CDR1 and CDR2: SGHTA and FQGNSA. The full variable domain, its missing parts supplied by reference TRBV7-2 and TRBJ2-5, is GAGVSQSPSNKVTEKGKDVELRCDPISGHTALYWYRQSLGQGLEFLIYFQGNSAPDKSGLPSDRFSAERTGGSVSTLTIQRTQQEDSAVYLCASSGALQETQYFGPGTRLLVL.

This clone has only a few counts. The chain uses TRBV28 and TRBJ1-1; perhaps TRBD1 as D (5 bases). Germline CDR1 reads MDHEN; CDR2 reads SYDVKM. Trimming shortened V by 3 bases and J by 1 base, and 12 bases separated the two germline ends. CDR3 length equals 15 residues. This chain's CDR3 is CASSLAGRTNTEAFF. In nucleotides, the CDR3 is TGTGCCAGCAGTTTGGCGGGACGAACGAACACTGAAGCTTTCTTT.

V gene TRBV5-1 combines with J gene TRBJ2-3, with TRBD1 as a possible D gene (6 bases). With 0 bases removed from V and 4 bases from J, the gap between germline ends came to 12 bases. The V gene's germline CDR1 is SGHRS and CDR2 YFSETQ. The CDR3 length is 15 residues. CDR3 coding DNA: TGCGCCAGCAGCTTGGTTACCCAGGGGCCAGATACGCAGTATTTT. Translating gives CASSLVTQGPDTQYF.

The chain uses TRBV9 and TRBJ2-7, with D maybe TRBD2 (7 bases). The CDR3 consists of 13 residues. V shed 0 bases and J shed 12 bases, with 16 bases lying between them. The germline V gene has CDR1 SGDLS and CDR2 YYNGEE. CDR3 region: CASSVEGGGTPYF. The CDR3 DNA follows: TGTGCCAGCAGCGTAGAAGGGGGAGGGACCCCGTACTTC.

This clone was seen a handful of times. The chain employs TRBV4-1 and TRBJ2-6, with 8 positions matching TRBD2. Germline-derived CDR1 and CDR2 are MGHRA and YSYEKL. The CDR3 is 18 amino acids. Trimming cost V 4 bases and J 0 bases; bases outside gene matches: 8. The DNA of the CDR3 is TGCGCCAGCAGCCGGCGGGAGGACTGGGGCTCTGGGGCCAACGTCCTGACTTTC. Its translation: CASSRREDWGSGANVLTF.

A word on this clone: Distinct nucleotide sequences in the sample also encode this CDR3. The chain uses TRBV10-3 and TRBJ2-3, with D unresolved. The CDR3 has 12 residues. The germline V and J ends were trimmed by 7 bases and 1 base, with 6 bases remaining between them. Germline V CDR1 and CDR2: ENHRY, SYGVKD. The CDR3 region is CAINGGTDTQYF. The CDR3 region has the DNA TGTGCCATCAATGGGGGCACAGATACGCAGTATTTT.

The CDR3 DNA sequence: TGCGCCAGCAGCTTGGAGGTAGTATGGGATACGCAGTATTTT. Encoded protein: CASSLEVVWDTQYF. This rearrangement joins TRBV5-1 to TRBJ2-3; no reliable D call. Deletions cut 0 bases from V and 6 bases from J, with 11 bases between. Germline CDR1 is SGHRS and CDR2 is YFSETQ. CDR3 length equals 14 residues.

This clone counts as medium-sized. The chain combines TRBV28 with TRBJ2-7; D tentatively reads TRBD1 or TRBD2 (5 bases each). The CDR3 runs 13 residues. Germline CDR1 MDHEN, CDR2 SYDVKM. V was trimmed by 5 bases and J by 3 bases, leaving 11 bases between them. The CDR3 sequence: CASSRGPFYEQYF. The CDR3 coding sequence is TGTGCCAGCAGTCGGGGACCCTTCTACGAGCAGTACTTC.

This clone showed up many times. The CDR3 is CASRPSGTKHNEQFF. The CDR3, as DNA: TGCGCCAGCAGGCCTAGCGGGACAAAGCACAATGAGCAGTTCTTC. V is TRBV5-1 and J is TRBJ2-1, with TRBD2 identical over 9 bases. After removal of 5 bases from V and 5 bases from J, the junction contained 8 bases not matched to a gene. The CDR3 has 15 residues. CDR1 is SGHRS and CDR2 is YFSETQ in the germline V gene. The full variable domain, with the rest looked up from reference TRBV5-1 and TRBJ2-1, is KAGVTQTPRYLIKTRGQQVTLSCSPISGHRSVSWYQQTPGQGLQFLFEYFSETQRNKGNFPGRFSGRQFSNSRSEMNVSTLELGDSALYLCASRPSGTKHNEQFFGPGTRLTVL.

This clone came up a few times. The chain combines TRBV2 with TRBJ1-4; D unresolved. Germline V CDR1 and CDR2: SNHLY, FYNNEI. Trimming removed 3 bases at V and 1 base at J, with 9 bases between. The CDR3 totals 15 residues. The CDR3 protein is CASSDRRVTNEKLFF. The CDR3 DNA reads TGTGCCAGCAGTGACCGAAGGGTAACTAATGAAAAACTGTTTTTT.